This is a list of T cell receptor beta chains from one sample in a study of CD8 T cells in Susac syndrome. TCRdb used MiXCR to reprocess the immunoSEQ multiplex PCR reads, holding one entry per CDR3 protein. There are 150,000 to 200,000 distinct CDR3 sequences in the sample; around 93% occur only once, and just over 0.13% lies in the top ten. The sequenced material came from CD4+ T cells from PBMCs. Receptor source: a human donor in good health. CDR3s include the opening cysteine and the closing phenylalanine or tryptophan. D genes are given only for firm matches. The size entry is marked missing in some rows and otherwise reads once, few, many or a size class.

TRBD1	TRBJ2-5	TRBV7-8	-	CASSAYRGRLETQYF	TGTGCCAGCAGCGCCTACAGGGGGCGATTAGAGACCCAGTACTTC
-	TRBJ1-2	TRBV15	-	CATSRDLPDGYTF	TGTGCCACCAGCAGAGATTTACCGGATGGCTACACCTTC
-	TRBJ2-3	TRBV3-1	-	CASSQETLRATQYF	TGTGCCAGCAGCCAAGAAACGTTGCGGGCTACGCAGTATTTT
-	TRBJ2-2	TRBV20-1	-	CSARVRVGTGELFF	TGCAGTGCTAGAGTCAGGGTCGGCACCGGGGAGCTGTTTTTT
-	TRBJ2-4	TRBV29-1	-	CSVGQQDIQYF	TGCAGCGTGGGGCAGCAGGACATTCAGTACTTC
TRBD1	TRBJ1-2	TRBV2	-	CASVSGTANYGYTF	TGTGCCAGTGTTTCCGGGACAGCAAACTATGGCTACACCTTC
-	TRBJ1-6	TRBV15	-	CATSRDRDGSPLHF	TGTGCCACCAGCAGAGACAGGGACGGTTCACCCCTCCACTTT
-	TRBJ2-7	TRBV6-1	-	CASSELGQSYEQYF	TGTGCCAGCAGTGAATTAGGGCAGTCTTACGAGCAGTACTTC
-	TRBJ1-1	TRBV10-2	-	CASSEPGWDTEAFF	TGCGCCAGCAGTGAACCGGGGTGGGACACTGAAGCTTTCTTT
-	TRBJ2-4	TRBV2	-	CASSATGTPVNF	TGTGCCAGCAGTGCAACCGGGACTCCCGTCAACTTC
-	TRBJ1-1	TRBV5-1	-	CASSLHQGNTEAFF	TGCGCCAGCAGCTTGCATCAGGGGAACACTGAAGCTTTCTTT
TRBD1	TRBJ1-1	TRBV7-9	-	CASSLSSVPQGDRTLKLFF	TGTGCCAGCAGCTTATCTTCGGTTCCGCAGGGGGACCGAACACTGAAGCTTTTCTTT
-	TRBJ2-3	TRBV20-1	-	CSATADTDTQYF	TGCAGTGCTACAGCAGACACAGATACGCAGTATTTT
TRBD1	TRBJ2-5	TRBV2	-	CASTGTGGLGETQYF	TGTGCCAGCACCGGGACAGGGGGACTGGGAGAGACCCAGTACTTC
-	TRBJ2-5	TRBV14	-	CASSQDRTGQETQYF	TGTGCCAGCAGCCAAGATCGAACAGGCCAAGAGACCCAGTACTTC
TRBD1	TRBJ1-1	TRBV7-2	once	CASSPGTGYDTEAFF	TGTGCCAGCAGCCCCGGGACAGGGTACGACACTGAAGCTTTCTTT
-	TRBJ2-5	TRBV9	once	CASSIGTSETQYF	TGTGCCAGCAGCATCGGGACGTCAGAGACCCAGTACTTC
-	TRBJ2-1	TRBV5-1	-	CASSRLGVAVDEQFF	TGCGCCAGCAGTCGTCTCGGAGTAGCAGTCGATGAGCAGTTCTTC
-	TRBJ1-6	TRBV3-1	-	CASSQGGTSPLHF	TGTGCCAGCAGCCAAGGGGGGACATCACCCCTCCACTTT
TRBD1	TRBJ1-2	TRBV5-4	-	CASSLEPSDRGAGYTF	TGTGCCAGCAGCTTGGAACCCTCCGACAGGGGTGCTGGCTACACCTTC
-	TRBJ1-5	TRBV20-1	-	CSARDTQFGDGRNQPQHF	TGCAGTGCTAGAGATACTCAGTTTGGGGATGGGCGCAATCAGCCCCAGCATTTT
TRBD1	TRBJ1-2	TRBV5-1	-	CASSLQNRGDGYTF	TGCGCCAGCAGCTTGCAAAACAGGGGAGATGGCTACACCTTC
TRBD1	TRBJ1-2	TRBV7-2	-	CASSNGAGGEGYTF	TGTGCCAGCAGCAATGGGGCAGGGGGCGAGGGCTACACCTTC
TRBD1	TRBJ1-5	TRBV6-2/TRBV6-3	-	CASSYSTGQDSNQPQHF	TGTGCCAGCAGTTACTCGACTGGACAGGATAGCAATCAGCCCCAGCATTTT
-	TRBJ2-5	TRBV9	-	CASSTGRSQETQYF	TGTGCCAGCAGTACTGGACGGTCGCAAGAGACCCAGTACTTC
TRBD1	TRBJ1-2	TRBV10-3	once	CAISEYGQGNGYTF	TGTGCCATCAGTGAATATGGACAGGGGAATGGCTACACCTTC
TRBD2	TRBJ2-7	TRBV5-1	few	CASSFGLAGTYEQYF	TGCGCCAGCAGCTTTGGACTAGCGGGCACCTACGAGCAGTACTTC
TRBD1	TRBJ2-7	TRBV7-3	-	CASSPTGGQGLYEQYF	TGTGCCAGCAGTCCCACCGGGGGACAGGGCCTTTACGAGCAGTACTTC
-	TRBJ2-1	TRBV12-3/TRBV12-4	-	CASSLRGSGADEQFF	TGTGCCAGCAGTTTACGGGGGAGCGGCGCCGATGAGCAGTTCTTC
-	TRBJ2-3	TRBV12-3/TRBV12-4	once	CASSLPQQGTDTQYF	TGTGCCAGCAGTTTACCGCAACAGGGCACAGATACGCAGTATTTT